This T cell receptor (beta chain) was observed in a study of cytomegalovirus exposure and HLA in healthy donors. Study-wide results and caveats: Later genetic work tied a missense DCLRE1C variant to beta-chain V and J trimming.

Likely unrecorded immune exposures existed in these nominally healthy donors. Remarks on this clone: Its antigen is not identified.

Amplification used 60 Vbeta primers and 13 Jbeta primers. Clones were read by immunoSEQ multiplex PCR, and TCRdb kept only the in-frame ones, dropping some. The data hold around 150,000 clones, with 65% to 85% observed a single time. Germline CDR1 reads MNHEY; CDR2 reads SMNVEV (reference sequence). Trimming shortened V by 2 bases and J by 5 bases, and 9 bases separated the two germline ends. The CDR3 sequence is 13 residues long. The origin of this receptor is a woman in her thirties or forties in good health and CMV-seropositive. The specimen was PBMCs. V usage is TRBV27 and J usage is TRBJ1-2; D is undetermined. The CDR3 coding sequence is TGTGCCAGCAGTTTAGTTCCTACTTATGGCTACACCTTC. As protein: CASSLVPTYGYTF.